This is a list of T cell receptor beta chains from one sample in a study of blood T cell repertoires in COVID-19. Clones were read by immunoSEQ multiplex PCR, and TCRdb kept only the in-frame ones, dropping some. The sample yields 330,000 or so clones, roughly 90% seen once. Specimen: PBMCs or T cells enriched from blood (not recorded which). These receptors were taken from a young woman who had recovered from COVID-19. Each CDR3 is given with its conserved first and last residue. A D gene is named only where the DNA matches it firmly. Only part of the rows carry a size: once, few, many, or a class if the clone is expanded.

-	TRBV5-1	TRBJ2-3	TRBD2	TGCGCCAGCAGCTTGGCTGGCCCCCTAGCGGGGGGAACAGATACGCAGTATTTT	CASSLAGPLAGGTDTQYF
-	TRBV19	TRBJ1-4	-	TGTGCCAGTAGTATGGACAGTGAAAAACTGTTTTTT	CASSMDSEKLFF
-	TRBV5-1	TRBJ1-1	-	TGCGCCAGCAGCTTGATGGGCGAAGCGAACACTGAAGCTTTCTTT	CASSLMGEANTEAFF
-	TRBV10-3	TRBJ2-1	TRBD2	TGTGCCATCAGTGGGGCTAGCGGGCAATACAATGAGCAGTTCTTC	CAISGASGQYNEQFF
-	TRBV19	TRBJ2-5	-	TGTGCCAGTAGTATAGGATCGGGTGAGACCCAGTACTTC	CASSIGSGETQYF
once	TRBV4-1	TRBJ2-1	-	TGCGCCAGCAGCCAGGTAAACCTAGTAGTACACAATGAGCAGTTCTTC	CASSQVNLVVHNEQFF
-	TRBV12-3/TRBV12-4	TRBJ2-7	-	TGTGCCAGCAGCAGCGGGACAACCTACGAGCAGTACTTC	CASSSGTTYEQYF
once	TRBV12-3/TRBV12-4	TRBJ1-6	TRBD1	TGTGCCAGCAGCCCGACAGGGGATTCACCCCTCCACTTT	CASSPTGDSPLHF
-	TRBV5-8	TRBJ1-2	-	TGTGCCAGCAGCTTGGCCGGTCGGGCAGGGAGGACTAACTATGGCTACACCTTC	CASSLAGRAGRTNYGYTF
-	TRBV29-1	TRBJ2-7	TRBD2	TGCAGCGTTGATGAGGGGCGGGAGCCCTACGAGCAGTACTTC	CSVDEGREPYEQYF
-	TRBV10-3	TRBJ2-1	TRBD1	TGTGCCATCAAGGGACAGGGACACAATGAGCAGTTCTTC	CAIKGQGHNEQFF
-	TRBV11-2	TRBJ2-5	TRBD1	TGTGCCAGCAGTGGACAGGGGGCGTCGGAGACCCAGTACTTC	CASSGQGASETQYF
-	TRBV7-8	TRBJ1-2	-	TGTGCCAGCAGCCTCACGCAGGGATTTCATGGCTACACCTTC	CASSLTQGFHGYTF
-	TRBV2	TRBJ1-1	-	TGTGCCAGCAGTGAAGTAGTCACTGAAGCTTTCTTT	CASSEVVTEAFF
once	TRBV9	TRBJ2-6	TRBD2	TGTGCCAGCAGCGTAGGCGGGGGTAGTGGGGCCAACGTCCTGACTTTC	CASSVGGGSGANVLTF
-	TRBV6-1	TRBJ2-5	TRBD1	TGTGCCAGCAGTGAACCGGGACAGGGGTGGGGAGAGACCCAGTACTTC	CASSEPGQGWGETQYF
once	TRBV30	TRBJ2-7	TRBD1	TGTGCCTGGAAACGATCAGGGGGCCCGCGGTACGAGCAGTACTTC	CAWKRSGGPRYEQYF
-	TRBV5-4	TRBJ2-1	-	TGTGCCAGCAGCTTGGAGGGGAATGAGCAGTTCTTC	CASSLEGNEQFF
-	TRBV4-1	TRBJ1-4	-	TGCGCCAGCAGCCGGGGCGGGGGTTATAATGAAAAACTGTTTTTT	CASSRGGGYNEKLFF
-	TRBV5-1	TRBJ2-5	-	TGCGCCAGCAGTCTAGGAGGAGCGCGAGAGACCCAGTACTTC	CASSLGGARETQYF
once	TRBV27	TRBJ2-1	TRBD1	TGTGCCAGCAGTACCCGGACAGGCCGTGGGGATGAGCAGTTCTTC	CASSTRTGRGDEQFF
-	TRBV18	TRBJ2-7	TRBD2	TGTGCCAGCTCACTCGACCAGCGGGGGGGCTACGAGCAGTACTTC	CASSLDQRGGYEQYF
-	TRBV6-5	TRBJ2-7	TRBD1	TGTGCCAGCCAGTCCTACAGGGGGCCCTACGAGCAGTACTTC	CASQSYRGPYEQYF
-	TRBV7-9	TRBJ2-1	-	TGTGCCAGCAGCCCCTCTCAGGGCTGGTCGGACAATGAGCAGTTCTTC	CASSPSQGWSDNEQFF
-	TRBV13	TRBJ1-3	-	TGTGCCAGCAGCATCGGACACTCTGGAAACACCATATATTTT	CASSIGHSGNTIYF
-	TRBV6-5	TRBJ1-1	-	TGTGCCAGCAGTTACTCGAGGGCAGGAAAAGCTTTCTTT	CASSYSRAGKAFF
-	TRBV30	TRBJ2-7	TRBD2	TGTGCCTGGACAAGATTACGGACTAGCGGGGGGGCCTACGAGCAGTACTTC	CAWTRLRTSGGAYEQYF
-	TRBV7-3	TRBJ2-3	TRBD2	TGTGCCAGCAGCCCGGGACTAGCGGACACAGATACGCAGTATTTT	CASSPGLADTDTQYF
-	TRBV30	TRBJ2-7	-	TGTGCCTGGAGTGTAAGTCCCCTAGAAGTGCAGTACTTC	CAWSVSPLEVQYF
-	TRBV4-3	TRBJ1-6	-	TGCGCCAGCAGCCAGGGCGAGGGACTTTTAGGTGGGGCCCTCCACTTT	CASSQGEGLLGGALHF
-	TRBV6-5	TRBJ1-1	-	TGTGCCAGCTCCCGGGGTTGGCGGAACACTGAAGCTTTCTTT	CASSRGWRNTEAFF
-	TRBV29-1	TRBJ2-7	-	TGCAGCGTCGACGGTCCCTCGGGGGAGCAGTACTTC	CSVDGPSGEQYF
-	TRBV4-1	TRBJ2-6	-	TGCGCCAGCAGCGTTGACAGCTCTGGGGCCAACGTCCTGACTTTC	CASSVDSSGANVLTF
-	TRBV7-2	TRBJ2-1	-	TGTGCCAGCAGCTTATGGACGGGAAGCTCCTACAATGAGCAGTTCTTC	CASSLWTGSSYNEQFF
-	TRBV3-1/TRBV3-2	TRBJ1-6	TRBD1	TGTGCCAGCAGCCGACAGGGGGCTTCACCCCTCCACTTT	CASSRQGASPLHF
-	TRBV18	TRBJ1-6	-	TGTGCCAGCTCACCTGCGTCCTATAATTCACCCCTCCACTTT	CASSPASYNSPLHF
-	TRBV15	TRBJ2-7	-	TGTGCCACCAGCAGAGATCGGGGAGCCTACGAGCAGTACTTC	CATSRDRGAYEQYF
-	TRBV7-2	TRBJ2-7	TRBD1	TGTGCCAGCAGCCTGGACAGGGGTGTCGGGGGCGAGCAGTACTTC	CASSLDRGVGGEQYF
-	TRBV19	TRBJ1-1	-	TGTGCCAGTAGCCAGGGAAGAAACACTGAAGCTTTCTTT	CASSQGRNTEAFF
once	TRBV11-3	TRBJ2-1	-	TGTGCCAGCAGCTCAGGGGAGGGTATCGGTGAGCAGTTCTTC	CASSSGEGIGEQFF
-	TRBV5-6	TRBJ2-2	-	TGTGCCAGCAGCTTTGGACAGACCAACACCGGGGAGCTGTTTTTT	CASSFGQTNTGELFF
-	TRBV29-1	TRBJ2-1	TRBD2	TGCAGCGGAAGGGGACCTGCGGGGGATGAGCAGTTCTTC	CSGRGPAGDEQFF